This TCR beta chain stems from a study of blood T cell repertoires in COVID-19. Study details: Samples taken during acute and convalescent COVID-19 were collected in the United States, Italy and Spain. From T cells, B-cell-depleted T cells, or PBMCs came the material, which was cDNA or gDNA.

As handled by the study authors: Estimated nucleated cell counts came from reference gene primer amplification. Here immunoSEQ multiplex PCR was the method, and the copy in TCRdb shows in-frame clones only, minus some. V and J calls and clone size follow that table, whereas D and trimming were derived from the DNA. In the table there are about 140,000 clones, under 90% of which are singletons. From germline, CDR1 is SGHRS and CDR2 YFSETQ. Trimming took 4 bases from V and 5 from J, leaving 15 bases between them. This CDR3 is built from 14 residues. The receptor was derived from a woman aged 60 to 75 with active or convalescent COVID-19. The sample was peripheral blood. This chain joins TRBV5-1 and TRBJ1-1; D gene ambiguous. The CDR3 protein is CASSPLGGATEAFF. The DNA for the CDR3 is TGCGCCAGCAGCCCTTTGGGAGGCGCTACTGAAGCTTTCTTT.